A selection of T cell receptor beta chains follows, all from one sample in a study of control samples from healthy donors and cancer patients. The method was immunoSEQ multiplex PCR; TCRdb's version includes in-frame clones alone and lacks a portion of them. The sample holds approximately 150,000 clones, 94% seen once. The sequenced sample consisted of blood. These TCRs come from a man in his forties in good health. Both conserved end residues are part of each CDR3. The D gene is left open where the match is weak. Clone size is stated in some rows and not others, as once, few, many or a class when expanded.

CDR3 length,D gene,clone size,V gene,J gene,CDR3 protein,CDR3 DNA
12,.,.,TRBV6-5,TRBJ2-7,CASGYRHHEQYF,TGTGCCAGCGGGTACCGACACCACGAGCAGTACTTC
17,.,.,TRBV21-1,TRBJ2-3,CASSKHTSGRAFDTQYF,TGTGCCAGCAGCAAACATACTAGCGGGAGGGCCTTTGATACGCAGTATTTT
14,.,once,TRBV9,TRBJ1-1,CASSPLRWNTEAFF,TGTGCCAGCAGCCCCCTTAGGTGGAACACTGAAGCTTTCTTT
15,TRBD1,.,TRBV5-1,TRBJ1-4,CASSPTGTDNEKLFF,TGCGCCAGCAGCCCGACCGGGACAGATAATGAAAAACTGTTTTTT
14,.,.,TRBV6-1,TRBJ1-2,CASSEDDRPSGYTF,TGTGCCAGCAGTGAGGATGACAGGCCGAGCGGCTACACCTTC
15,.,once,TRBV5-6,TRBJ2-1,CASSSGTLTYNEQFF,TGTGCCAGCAGCTCCGGGACCCTTACCTACAATGAGCAGTTCTTC
13,.,.,TRBV6-2/TRBV6-3,TRBJ1-1,CASSFYEKTEAFF,TGTGCCAGCAGTTTCTACGAGAAGACTGAAGCTTTCTTT
12,.,.,TRBV30,TRBJ1-2,CAWRLYWPGYTF,TGTGCCTGGAGACTCTACTGGCCTGGCTACACCTTC
12,.,.,TRBV10-1,TRBJ2-7,CASSGPTYEQYF,TGCGCCAGCAGTGGACCTACCTACGAGCAGTACTTC
14,.,.,TRBV24-1,TRBJ2-2,CATSELTNTGELFF,TGTGCCACCAGTGAACTTACGAACACCGGGGAGCTGTTTTTT
15,TRBD1,.,TRBV28,TRBJ1-6,CASSLGDRGNSPLHF,TGTGCCAGCAGTCTTGGGGACAGGGGGAATTCACCCCTCCACTTT
14,.,.,TRBV6-4,TRBJ1-2,CASSVGTAEGGYTF,TGTGCCAGCAGTGTCGGGACGGCCGAGGGGGGCTACACCTTC
14,.,.,TRBV4-1,TRBJ2-5,CASSQETGLETQYF,TGCGCCAGCAGCCAAGAGACGGGGCTAGAGACCCAGTACTTC
13,.,.,TRBV24-1,TRBJ2-2,CATSDVQGGELFF,TGTGCCACCAGTGACGTACAGGGCGGGGAGCTGTTTTTT
17,TRBD2,.,TRBV2,TRBJ2-7,CASSEWPPGGASYEQYF,TGTGCCAGCAGTGAATGGCCCCCGGGGGGAGCCTCCTACGAGCAGTACTTC
13,.,.,TRBV2,TRBJ1-1,CASKGLANTEAFF,TGTGCCAGCAAGGGTTTGGCGAACACTGAAGCTTTCTTT
17,.,.,TRBV7-9,TRBJ2-1,CASSREPPHGGRVEQFF,TGTGCCAGCAGCCGAGAACCCCCTCATGGGGGGCGGGTAGAGCAGTTCTTC
17,.,once,TRBV4-3,TRBJ1-2,CASSQDVGGPKRGGYTF,TGCGCCAGCAGCCAAGATGTCGGGGGGCCGAAAAGGGGTGGCTACACCTTC
15,TRBD1,.,TRBV27,TRBJ2-5,CASSRTGDRLETQYF,TGTGCCAGCAGCCGGACAGGGGACCGACTAGAGACCCAGTACTTC
14,TRBD1,once,TRBV28,TRBJ1-1,CASRIGTVNTEAFF,TGTGCCAGCAGGATCGGGACAGTGAACACTGAAGCTTTCTTT
18,.,once,TRBV7-8,TRBJ1-3,CASSTRKGPSLSGNTIYF,TGTGCCAGCAGCACACGGAAGGGGCCCAGCTTATCTGGAAACACCATATATTTT
15,.,.,TRBV7-9,TRBJ1-1,CASSLRTAMNTEAFF,TGTGCCAGCAGCCTTCGGACAGCTATGAACACTGAAGCTTTCTTT